There are a few counts of the clone carrying this TCR beta chain. This could be a read error, since a much larger clone is one nucleotide away. Sampling of bone marrow took place during active disease in every patient. This library used approximately 0.4 ug RNA and molecular barcoded adaptors spanning alpha/delta and beta/gamma chains. From the reads, TCRdb called clonotypes with MiXCR, one entry per CDR3 protein. The sample holds about 86,000 distinct CDR3 sequences, 9% to 15% seen once. This entry is derived from a study of read filtering for tumor transcriptome and immune sequencing. On the study more broadly: RNA-seq yielded only about 80 to 1,400 TCR reads, IR-seq about 4.05 to 11 million.

This CDR3 is 15 amino acids long. V lost 8 bases to trimming and J lost 0 bases, with 16 bases between them. The V gene's germline CDR1 is MNHEY and CDR2 SVGEGT. Specimen: a population of CD138-negative cells sorted from bone marrow. This sequence originates from a donor over 35 with multiple myeloma. The rearrangement links TRBV6-2 or TRBV6-3 to TRBJ1-1; D is undetermined. The CDR3 loop reads CASAARQRLNTEAFF. The DNA of the CDR3 is TGTGCCAGCGCGGCGCGGCAAAGACTGAACACTGAAGCTTTCTTT.